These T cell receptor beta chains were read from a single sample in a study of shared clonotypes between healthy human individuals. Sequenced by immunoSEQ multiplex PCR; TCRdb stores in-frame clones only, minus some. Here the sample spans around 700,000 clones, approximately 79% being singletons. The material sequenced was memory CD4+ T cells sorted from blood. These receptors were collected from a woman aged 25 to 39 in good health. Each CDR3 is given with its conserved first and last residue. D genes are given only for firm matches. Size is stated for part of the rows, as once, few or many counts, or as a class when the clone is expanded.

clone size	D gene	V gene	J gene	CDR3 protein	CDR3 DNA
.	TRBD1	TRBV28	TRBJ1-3	CASNWGQGGRNTIYF	TGTGCCAGCAATTGGGGACAGGGTGGAAGAAACACCATATATTTT
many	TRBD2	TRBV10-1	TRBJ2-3	CASSPAGITDTQYF	TGCGCCAGCAGCCCAGCGGGAATCACAGATACGCAGTATTTT
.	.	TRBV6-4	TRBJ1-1	CASSETQGSEAFF	TGTGCCAGCAGTGAAACACAGGGCTCTGAAGCTTTCTTT
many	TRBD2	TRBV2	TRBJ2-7	CASSSRRLAGEQYF	TGTGCCAGCAGCTCCCGGAGGCTAGCGGGCGAGCAGTACTTC
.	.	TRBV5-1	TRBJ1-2	CASSPVVRGVYGYTF	TGCGCCAGCAGCCCCGTGGTTCGGGGAGTCTATGGCTACACCTTC
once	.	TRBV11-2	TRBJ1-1	CASSLGYGAFF	TGTGCCAGCAGCTTAGGTTACGGAGCTTTCTTT
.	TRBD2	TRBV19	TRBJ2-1	CASSMALAGVGDEQFF	TGTGCCAGTAGTATGGCGCTAGCGGGAGTTGGCGATGAGCAGTTCTTC
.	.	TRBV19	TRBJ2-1	CASADRSGNLYFF	TGTGCCAGTGCGGATCGGAGTGGCAATTTGTATTTCTTC
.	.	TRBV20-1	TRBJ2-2	CSATKPGELFF	TGCAGTGCTACTAAACCCGGGGAGCTGTTTTTT
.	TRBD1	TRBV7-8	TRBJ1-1	CASSLQGADTEAFF	TGTGCCAGCAGCTTACAGGGGGCGGACACTGAAGCTTTCTTT
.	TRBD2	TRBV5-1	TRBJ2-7	CASSLREGSSYEQYF	TGCGCCAGCAGCTTGAGGGAGGGAAGCTCCTACGAGCAGTACTTC
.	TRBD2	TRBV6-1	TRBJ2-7	CASTWTSESSYEQYF	TGTGCCAGCACCTGGACTAGCGAGAGCTCCTACGAGCAGTACTTC
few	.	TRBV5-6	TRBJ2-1	CASSFWFNEQFF	TGTGCCAGCAGCTTCTGGTTCAATGAGCAGTTCTTC
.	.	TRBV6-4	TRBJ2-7	CASSDSRRVVMAYEQYF	TGTGCCAGCAGTGACTCCCGCAGGGTGGTGATGGCCTACGAGCAGTACTTC
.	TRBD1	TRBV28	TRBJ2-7	CASSYRDRVTGEQYF	TGTGCCAGCAGTTACCGGGACAGGGTGACGGGGGAGCAGTACTTC
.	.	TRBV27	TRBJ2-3	CAGSALGVVWADTQYF	TGTGCCGGCAGTGCCCTCGGGGTGGTTTGGGCAGATACGCAGTATTTT
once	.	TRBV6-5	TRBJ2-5	CASRATASPWETQYF	TGTGCCAGCAGAGCGACAGCCTCCCCTTGGGAGACCCAGTACTTC
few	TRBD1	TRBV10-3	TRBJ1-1	CAISGQGDTEAFF	TGTGCCATCAGCGGACAGGGAGACACTGAAGCTTTCTTT
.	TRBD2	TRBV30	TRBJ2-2	CAWSWRESSGELFF	TGTGCCTGGAGTTGGCGGGAGTCCTCCGGGGAGCTGTTTTTT
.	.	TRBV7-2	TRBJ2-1	CASSRINEQFF	TGTGCCAGCAGCCGCATAAATGAGCAGTTCTTC
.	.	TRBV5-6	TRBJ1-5	CASSFRQDKPQHF	TGTGCCAGCAGCTTTCGACAGGACAAGCCCCAGCATTTT
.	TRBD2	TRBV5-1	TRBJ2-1	CASSLGVSGRGEQFF	TGCGCCAGCAGCTTGGGTGTTAGCGGGAGAGGGGAGCAGTTCTTC
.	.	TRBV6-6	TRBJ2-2	CASSYVTGELFF	TGTGCCAGCAGTTACGTAACCGGGGAGCTGTTTTTT
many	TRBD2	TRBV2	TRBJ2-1	CASTLSGSSYNEQFF	TGTGCCAGCACCCTTAGCGGGAGCTCCTACAATGAGCAGTTCTTC
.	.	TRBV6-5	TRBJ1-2	CASSYSPGQGYGYTF	TGTGCCAGCAGTTACTCCCCGGGCCAGGGCTATGGCTACACCTTC
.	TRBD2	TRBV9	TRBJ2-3	CASSAGLAGGNTQYF	TGTGCCAGCAGCGCGGGACTAGCGGGAGGTAATACGCAGTATTTT
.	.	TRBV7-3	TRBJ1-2	CASSPQGSYGYTF	TGTGCCAGCAGTCCTCAGGGTAGCTATGGCTACACCTTC
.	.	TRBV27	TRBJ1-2	CASRQVSYGGYTF	TGTGCCAGCAGGCAGGTTTCTTATGGCGGCTACACCTTC
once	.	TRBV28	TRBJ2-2	CASSPGSAGHTGELFF	TGTGCCAGCAGTCCGGGATCAGCAGGACACACCGGGGAGCTGTTTTTT
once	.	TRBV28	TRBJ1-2	CASSLIGRLYGYTF	TGTGCCAGCAGTTTAATCGGCAGGCTCTATGGCTACACCTTC
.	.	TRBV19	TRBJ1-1	CASSILQLGETEAFF	TGTGCCAGTAGTATACTACAATTGGGGGAGACTGAAGCTTTCTTT
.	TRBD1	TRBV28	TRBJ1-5	CASSSGQDPRPQHF	TGTGCCAGCAGTTCGGGACAGGATCCCCGCCCCCAGCATTTT
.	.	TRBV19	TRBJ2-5	CASSIAQETQYF	TGTGCCAGTAGTATAGCTCAAGAGACCCAGTACTTC
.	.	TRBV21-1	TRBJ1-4	CASSKSWDLPSMNEKLFF	TGTGCCAGCAGCAAAAGCTGGGACCTCCCCTCCATGAATGAAAAACTGTTTTTT
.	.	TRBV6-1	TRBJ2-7	CASSEAGHSYEQYF	TGTGCCAGCAGTGAAGCAGGGCACTCCTACGAGCAGTACTTC
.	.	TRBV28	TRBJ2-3	CASSFSTRRGTDTQYF	TGTGCCAGCAGTTTTTCAACAAGAAGGGGCACAGATACGCAGTATTTT
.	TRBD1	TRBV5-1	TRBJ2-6	CASSSRTGFSGANVLTF	TGCGCCAGCAGCTCTCGGACAGGGTTCTCTGGGGCCAACGTCCTGACTTTC
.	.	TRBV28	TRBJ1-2	CASSSGGPNYGYTF	TGTGCCAGCAGTTCGGGGGGACCTAACTATGGCTACACCTTC
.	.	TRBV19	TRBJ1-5	CASSILGGRQPQHF	TGTGCCAGTAGTATCTTGGGAGGGAGACAGCCCCAGCATTTT
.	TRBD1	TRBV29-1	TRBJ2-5	CSVVGTGGIQETQYF	TGCAGCGTTGTTGGGACAGGAGGAATACAAGAGACCCAGTACTTC
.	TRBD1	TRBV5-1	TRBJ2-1	CASSLNGQGTQFF	TGCGCCAGCAGCCTCAATGGACAGGGAACACAGTTCTTC
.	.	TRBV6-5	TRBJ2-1	CASSVAESSYNEQFF	TGTGCCAGCAGTGTCGCAGAGAGCTCCTACAATGAGCAGTTCTTC
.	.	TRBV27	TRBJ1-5	CASQRGGASNQPQHF	TGTGCCAGCCAAAGGGGAGGGGCGAGCAATCAGCCCCAGCATTTT
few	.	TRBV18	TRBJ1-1	CASSPEGGNTEAFF	TGTGCCAGCTCACCAGAGGGCGGGAACACTGAAGCTTTCTTT
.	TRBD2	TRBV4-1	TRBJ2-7	CASSPGGGGSSEQYF	TGCGCCAGCAGCCCCGGGGGCGGGGGGTCAAGCGAGCAGTACTTC
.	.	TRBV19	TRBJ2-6	CASRMTGANVLTF	TGTGCCAGTAGAATGACTGGGGCCAACGTCCTGACTTTC
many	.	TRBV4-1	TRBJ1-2	CASSPRDTQGYGYTF	TGCGCCAGCAGCCCACGGGACACCCAAGGCTATGGCTACACCTTC
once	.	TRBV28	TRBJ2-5	CASSYTGTPETQYF	TGTGCCAGCAGTTACACAGGGACTCCCGAGACCCAGTACTTC
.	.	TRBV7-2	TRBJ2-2	CASSLGLGGSGELFF	TGTGCCAGCAGCTTAGGGTTGGGGGGCTCCGGGGAGCTGTTTTTT
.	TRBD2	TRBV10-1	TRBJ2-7	CASSDGTSNYEQYF	TGCGCCAGCAGTGATGGGACTAGTAACTACGAGCAGTACTTC
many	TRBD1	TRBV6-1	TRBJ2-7	CARPTGTGVSYEQYF	TGTGCCAGGCCAACCGGGACAGGGGTTTCCTACGAGCAGTACTTC
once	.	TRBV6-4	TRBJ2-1	CASSADGSGNEQFF	TGTGCCAGCAGTGCCGACGGTAGCGGCAATGAGCAGTTCTTC